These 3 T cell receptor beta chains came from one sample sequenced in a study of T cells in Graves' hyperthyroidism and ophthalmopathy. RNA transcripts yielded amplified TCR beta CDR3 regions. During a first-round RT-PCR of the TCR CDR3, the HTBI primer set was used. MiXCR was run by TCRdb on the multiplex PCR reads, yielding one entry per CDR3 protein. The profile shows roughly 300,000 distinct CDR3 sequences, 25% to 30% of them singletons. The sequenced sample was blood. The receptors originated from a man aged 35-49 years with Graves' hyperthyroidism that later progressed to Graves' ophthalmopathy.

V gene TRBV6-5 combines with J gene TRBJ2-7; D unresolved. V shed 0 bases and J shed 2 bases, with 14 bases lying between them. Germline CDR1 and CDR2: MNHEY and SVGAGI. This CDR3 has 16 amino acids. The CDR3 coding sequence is TGTGCCAGCAGTTACTCTTTTCCACCCTCGACCTACGAGCAGTACTTC. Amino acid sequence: CASSYSFPPSTYEQYF.

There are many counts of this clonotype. CDR3 sequence reads: CSARDGSASYEQYF. The CDR3 DNA follows: TGCAGTGCTAGAGACGGGAGCGCGTCCTACGAGCAGTACTTC. This rearrangement joins TRBV20-1 to TRBJ2-7, with a weak D call TRBD2 (6 bases). Trimming shortened V by 0 bases and J by 1 base, and 10 bases separated the two germline ends. The CDR3 contains 14 residues. Germline V gives CDR1 DFQATT, CDR2 SNEGSKA (reference sequence).

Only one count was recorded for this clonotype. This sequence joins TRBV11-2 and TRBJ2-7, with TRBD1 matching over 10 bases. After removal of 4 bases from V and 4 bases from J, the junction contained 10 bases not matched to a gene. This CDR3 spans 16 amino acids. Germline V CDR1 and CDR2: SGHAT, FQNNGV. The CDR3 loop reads CASSSIRDRGGYEQYF. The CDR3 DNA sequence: TGTGCCAGCAGCTCGATCCGGGACAGGGGAGGGTACGAGCAGTACTTC.